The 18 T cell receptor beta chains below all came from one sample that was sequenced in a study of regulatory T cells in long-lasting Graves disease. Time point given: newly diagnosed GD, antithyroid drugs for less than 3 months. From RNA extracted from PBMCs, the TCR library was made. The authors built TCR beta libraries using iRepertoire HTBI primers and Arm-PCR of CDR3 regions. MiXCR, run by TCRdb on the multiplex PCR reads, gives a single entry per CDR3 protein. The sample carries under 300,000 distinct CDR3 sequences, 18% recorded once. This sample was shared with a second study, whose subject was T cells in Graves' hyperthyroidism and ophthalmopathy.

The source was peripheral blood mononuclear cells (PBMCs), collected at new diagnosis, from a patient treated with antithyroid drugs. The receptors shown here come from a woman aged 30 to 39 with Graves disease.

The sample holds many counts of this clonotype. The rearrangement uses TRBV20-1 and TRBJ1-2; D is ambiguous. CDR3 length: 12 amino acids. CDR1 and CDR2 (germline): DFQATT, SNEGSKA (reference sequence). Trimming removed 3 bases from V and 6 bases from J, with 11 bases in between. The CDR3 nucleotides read TGCAGTGCTAGTGCGGGGTCGGATGGCTACACCTTC. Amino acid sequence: CSASAGSDGYTF.

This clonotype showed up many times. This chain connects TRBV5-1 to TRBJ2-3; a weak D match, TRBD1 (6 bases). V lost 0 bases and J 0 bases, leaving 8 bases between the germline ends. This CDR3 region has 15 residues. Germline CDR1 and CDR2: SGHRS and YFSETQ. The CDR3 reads CASSLDRASTDTQYF. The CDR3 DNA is TGCGCCAGCAGCTTGGACAGGGCTAGCACAGATACGCAGTATTTT.

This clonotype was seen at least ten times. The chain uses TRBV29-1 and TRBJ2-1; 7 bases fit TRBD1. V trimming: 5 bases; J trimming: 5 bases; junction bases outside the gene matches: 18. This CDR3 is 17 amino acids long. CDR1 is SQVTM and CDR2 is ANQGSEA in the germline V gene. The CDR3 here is CSVYLLVRDSEDNEQFF. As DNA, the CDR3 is TGCAGCGTTTACCTCCTAGTCCGGGACAGCGAGGACAATGAGCAGTTCTTC.

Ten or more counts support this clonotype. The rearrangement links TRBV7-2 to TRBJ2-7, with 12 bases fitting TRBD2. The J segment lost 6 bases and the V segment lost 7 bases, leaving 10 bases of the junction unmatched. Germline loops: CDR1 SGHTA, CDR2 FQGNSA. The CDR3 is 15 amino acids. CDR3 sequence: CASIRTSGAPREQYF. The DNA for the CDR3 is TGTGCCAGCATCAGGACTAGCGGGGCCCCTCGCGAGCAGTACTTC.

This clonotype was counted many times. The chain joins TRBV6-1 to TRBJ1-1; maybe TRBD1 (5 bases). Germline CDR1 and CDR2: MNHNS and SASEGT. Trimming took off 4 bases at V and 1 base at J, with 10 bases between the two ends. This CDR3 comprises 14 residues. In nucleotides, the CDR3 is TGTGCCAGCAGTGGGACGGGGGGGAACACTGAAGCTTTCTTT. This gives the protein CASSGTGGNTEAFF.

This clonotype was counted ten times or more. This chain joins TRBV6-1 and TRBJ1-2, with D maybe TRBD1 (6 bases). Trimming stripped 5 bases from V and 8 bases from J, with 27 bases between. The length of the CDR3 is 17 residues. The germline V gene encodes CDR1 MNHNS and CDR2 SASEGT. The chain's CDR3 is CASSPRQRTGYLSGYTF. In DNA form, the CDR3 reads TGTGCCAGCAGTCCCCGACAACGCACAGGGTACTTGTCGGGCTACACCTTC.

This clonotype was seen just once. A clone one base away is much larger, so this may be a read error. The CDR3 protein is CAIEGNERLFF. The DNA for the CDR3 is TGTGCCATCGAAGGGAATGAAAGACTGTTTTTT. J is TRBJ1-4 and V is TRBV6-2 or TRBV6-3; no reliable D call. The CDR3 sequence is 11 residues long. Germline V gene data show CDR1 as MNHEY and CDR2 as SVGEGT.

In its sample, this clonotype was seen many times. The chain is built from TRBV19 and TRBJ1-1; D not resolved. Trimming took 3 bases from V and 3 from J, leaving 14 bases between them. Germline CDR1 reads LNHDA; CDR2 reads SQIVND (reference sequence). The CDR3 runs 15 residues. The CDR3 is CASSIRRTPYTEAFF. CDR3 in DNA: TGTGCCAGTAGTATCCGGCGGACGCCCTACACTGAAGCTTTCTTT.

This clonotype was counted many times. CDR3 in DNA: TGTGCCAGCAGCCCTGGTGGGGAGTTCACCTACGAGCAGTACTTC. It yields the protein CASSPGGEFTYEQYF. This chain uses TRBV3-1 with TRBJ2-7; a weak D match, TRBD2 (5 bases). The CDR3 sequence is 15 residues long. V gave up 4 bases and J gave up 2 bases, with 15 bases separating them. Germline lookup yields CDR1 LGHDT and CDR2 YNNKEL (reference sequence).

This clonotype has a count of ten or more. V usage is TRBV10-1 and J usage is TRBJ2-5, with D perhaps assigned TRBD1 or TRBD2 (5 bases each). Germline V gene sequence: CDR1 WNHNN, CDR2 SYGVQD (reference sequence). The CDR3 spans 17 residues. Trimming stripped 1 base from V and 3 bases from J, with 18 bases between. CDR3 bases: TGCGCCAGCAGTGAGTTTCCCTCGTGGGGGAATGAAGAGACCCAGTACTTC. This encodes CASSEFPSWGNEETQYF.

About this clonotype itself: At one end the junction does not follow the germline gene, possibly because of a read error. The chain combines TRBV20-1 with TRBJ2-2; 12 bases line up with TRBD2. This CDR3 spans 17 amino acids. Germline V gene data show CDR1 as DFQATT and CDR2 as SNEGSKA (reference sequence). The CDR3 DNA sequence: TGCAGTGCTACAGGCTCGCTAGCGGGGGGGCAGGGCGGGAAGCTGTTTTTT. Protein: CSATGSLAGGQGGKLFF.

The DNA of the CDR3 is TGTGCCAGCAGGCAACAGGGGGCCCGGTCGGCTGAAGCTTTCTTT. As protein: CASRQQGARSAEAFF. The chain is built from TRBV6-1 and TRBJ1-1; 9 nucleotides align to TRBD1. After removal of 6 bases from V and 6 bases from J, the junction contained 11 bases not matched to a gene. The CDR3 has 15 residues. Per germline, CDR1 MNHNS and CDR2 SASEGT.

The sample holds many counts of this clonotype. CDR3 loop: CASSDGSLYGYTF. The CDR3 DNA reads TGTGCCAGTAGTGACGGGTCCCTCTATGGCTACACCTTC. The chain combines TRBV19 with TRBJ1-2; D remains ambiguous. The V and J ends lost 5 bases and 4 bases respectively, with 11 bases between them. The germline V gene encodes CDR1 LNHDA and CDR2 SQIVND (reference sequence). This CDR3 comprises 13 residues. Combining the CDR3 with reference TRBV19 and TRBJ1-2 gives the whole variable domain DGGITQSPKYLFRKEGQNVTLSCEQNLNHDAMYWYRQDPGQGLRLIYYSQIVNDFQKGDIAEGYSVSREKKESFPLTVTSAQKNPTAFYLCASSDGSLYGYTFGSGTRLTVV.

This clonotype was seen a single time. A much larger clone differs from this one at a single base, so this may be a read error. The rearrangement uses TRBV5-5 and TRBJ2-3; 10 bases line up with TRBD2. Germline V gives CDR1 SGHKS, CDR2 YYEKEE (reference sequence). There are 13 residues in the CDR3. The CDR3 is CANSLVAGGTQYF. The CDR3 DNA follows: TGTGCCAACAGCTTGGTAGCGGGAGGTACGCAGTATTTT.

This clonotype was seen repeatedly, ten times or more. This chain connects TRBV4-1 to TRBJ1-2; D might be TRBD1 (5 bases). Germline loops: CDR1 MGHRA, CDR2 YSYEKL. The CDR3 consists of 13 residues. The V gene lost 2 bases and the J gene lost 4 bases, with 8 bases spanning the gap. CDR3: CASSQSTVYGYTF. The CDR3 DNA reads TGCGCCAGCAGCCAATCGACAGTCTATGGCTACACCTTC.

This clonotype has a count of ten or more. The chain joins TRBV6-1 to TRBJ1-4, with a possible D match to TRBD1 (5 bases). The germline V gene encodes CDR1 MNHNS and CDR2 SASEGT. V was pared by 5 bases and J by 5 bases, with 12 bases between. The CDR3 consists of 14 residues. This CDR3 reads CASSRRDVNEKLFF. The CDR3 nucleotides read TGTGCCAGCAGTCGCCGGGACGTAAATGAAAAACTGTTTTTT.

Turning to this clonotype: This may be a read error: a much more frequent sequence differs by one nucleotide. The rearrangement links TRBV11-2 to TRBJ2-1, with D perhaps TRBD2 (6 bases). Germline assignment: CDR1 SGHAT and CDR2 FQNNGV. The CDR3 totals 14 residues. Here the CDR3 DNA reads TGTGCCAGCAGCCCTAGTGGGGGGTACAATGAGCAGTTATTC. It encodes CASSPSGGYNEQLF. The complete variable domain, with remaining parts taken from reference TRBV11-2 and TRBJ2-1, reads EAGVAQSPRYKIIEKRQSVAFWCNPISGHATLYWYQQILGQGPKLLIQFQNNGVVDDSQLPKDRFSAERLKGVDSTLKIQPAKLEDSAVYLCASSPSGGYNEQLFGPGTRLTVL.

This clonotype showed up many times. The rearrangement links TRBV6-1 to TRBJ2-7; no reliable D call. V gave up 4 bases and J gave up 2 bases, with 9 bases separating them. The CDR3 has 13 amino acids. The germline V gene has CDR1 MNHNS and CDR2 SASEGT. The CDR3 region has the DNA TGTGCCAGCAGTGGGAAGTTCCCCTACGAGCAGTACTTC. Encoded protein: CASSGKFPYEQYF.